The rows below give T cell receptor beta chains drawn from one sample of a study of OX40 agonist ivuxolimab in advanced cancers. Assay: immunoSEQ multiplex PCR; the TCRdb copy retains only in-frame clones and omits some. The sample has some 20,000 clones, less than 90% seen once; the top ten hold around a quarter. The source material was CD4+ or CD8+ T cells sorted from blood, sampled in a trial of the OX40 agonist ivuxolimab. These receptor sequences come from an adult with an advanced solid tumor such as melanoma, head and neck, liver or kidney cancer. Each CDR3 is given with its conserved first and last residue. A D gene is named only where the DNA matches it firmly. Rows give clone size only sometimes, using once, few, many, or a class for an expanded clone.

clone_size: -
d_call: -
v_call: TRBV20-1
j_call: TRBJ1-2
cdr3_nt: TGCAGTGCTAGAGATCATGGATTTTACACCTTC
cdr3_aa: CSARDHGFYTF

clone_size: -
d_call: TRBD1
v_call: TRBV6-5
j_call: TRBJ1-3
cdr3_nt: TGTGCCAGCAGTTACTCCGCAGGGGGCTTTGGAAACACCATATATTTT
cdr3_aa: CASSYSAGGFGNTIYF

clone_size: -
d_call: TRBD1
v_call: TRBV4-3
j_call: TRBJ1-2
cdr3_nt: TGCGCCAGCAGCCAAGATCGGCAGGGGGCGGGGGGCTACACCTTC
cdr3_aa: CASSQDRQGAGGYTF

clone_size: -
d_call: -
v_call: TRBV19
j_call: TRBJ2-7
cdr3_nt: TGTGCCAGTAGTATTTCGGGACCCACTTACGAGCAGTACTTC
cdr3_aa: CASSISGPTYEQYF

clone_size: -
d_call: TRBD2
v_call: TRBV27
j_call: TRBJ2-1
cdr3_nt: TGTGCCAGCAGCCGAGGTACTAGCGGGCCTTACAATGAGCAGTTCTTC
cdr3_aa: CASSRGTSGPYNEQFF

clone_size: -
d_call: -
v_call: TRBV30
j_call: TRBJ2-1
cdr3_nt: TGTGCCTGGAGGGGTCCAGTACATGAGCAGTTCTTC
cdr3_aa: CAWRGPVHEQFF

clone_size: -
d_call: -
v_call: TRBV6-5
j_call: TRBJ2-1
cdr3_nt: TGTGCCAGCAGTCTGGGGGATGTAAATGAGCAGTTCTTC
cdr3_aa: CASSLGDVNEQFF

clone_size: -
d_call: TRBD1
v_call: TRBV7-6
j_call: TRBJ2-5
cdr3_nt: TGTGCCAGCAGCTTAGGAGGTACAGGGGAGCAAGAGACCCAGTACTTC
cdr3_aa: CASSLGGTGEQETQYF

clone_size: -
d_call: TRBD1
v_call: TRBV27
j_call: TRBJ1-1
cdr3_nt: TGTGCCAGCAGGACGGACAGGATGAACACTGAAGCTTTCTTT
cdr3_aa: CASRTDRMNTEAFF

clone_size: -
d_call: -
v_call: TRBV7-9
j_call: TRBJ1-5
cdr3_nt: TGTGCCAGCAGCTTAGGACAGCTGAATCAGCCCCAGCATTTT
cdr3_aa: CASSLGQLNQPQHF

clone_size: -
d_call: TRBD2
v_call: TRBV27
j_call: TRBJ2-7
cdr3_nt: TGTGCCAGCAGTCGGACTAGCGGGTACGAGCAGTACTTC
cdr3_aa: CASSRTSGYEQYF

clone_size: -
d_call: -
v_call: TRBV4-1
j_call: TRBJ1-1
cdr3_nt: TGCGCCAGCAGCCAAGATTTCTACAGAGCTATGAACACTGAAGCTTTCTTT
cdr3_aa: CASSQDFYRAMNTEAFF

clone_size: -
d_call: TRBD2
v_call: TRBV9
j_call: TRBJ2-7
cdr3_nt: TGTGCCAGCAGCGTAGAGCGGGAGTTGGCCGAGCAGTACTTC
cdr3_aa: CASSVERELAEQYF

clone_size: -
d_call: -
v_call: TRBV28
j_call: TRBJ1-1
cdr3_nt: TGTGCCAGCGGGGGGGGGAACACTGAAGCTTTCTTT
cdr3_aa: CASGGGNTEAFF

clone_size: -
d_call: -
v_call: TRBV30
j_call: TRBJ2-1
cdr3_nt: TGTGCCTGGAGTTTCCAGGGGACACCTGCGAAGTATGAGCAGTTCTTC
cdr3_aa: CAWSFQGTPAKYEQFF

clone_size: few
d_call: -
v_call: TRBV29-1
j_call: TRBJ2-1
cdr3_nt: TGCAGCGTTGAACGGGCAGGCAATGAGCAGTTCTTC
cdr3_aa: CSVERAGNEQFF

clone_size: -
d_call: -
v_call: TRBV9
j_call: TRBJ2-3
cdr3_nt: TGTGCCAGCAGCGCCGGCCTCAGGGATACAGATACGCAGTATTTT
cdr3_aa: CASSAGLRDTDTQYF

clone_size: -
d_call: -
v_call: TRBV2
j_call: TRBJ1-5
cdr3_nt: TGTGCCAGCAGTGATTGGGGGGCAGAAAATCAGCCCCAGCATTTT
cdr3_aa: CASSDWGAENQPQHF

clone_size: once
d_call: -
v_call: TRBV25-1
j_call: TRBJ1-3
cdr3_nt: TGTGCCAGCAGTGAATGGGGGCCATCTGGAAACACCATATATTTT
cdr3_aa: CASSEWGPSGNTIYF

clone_size: -
d_call: -
v_call: TRBV6-1
j_call: TRBJ1-1
cdr3_nt: TGTGCCAGCAGGACAGACTTGAACACTGAAGCTTTCTTT
cdr3_aa: CASRTDLNTEAFF

clone_size: -
d_call: -
v_call: TRBV6-6
j_call: TRBJ2-1
cdr3_nt: TGTGCCAGCAGTTACGTGAAGAATGAGCAGTTCTTC
cdr3_aa: CASSYVKNEQFF

clone_size: -
d_call: TRBD1
v_call: TRBV27
j_call: TRBJ2-7
cdr3_nt: TGTGCCAGCAGCAAAGCCTCTGGGACAGTTACCTACGAGCAGTACTTC
cdr3_aa: CASSKASGTVTYEQYF

clone_size: -
d_call: -
v_call: TRBV13
j_call: TRBJ2-7
cdr3_nt: TGTGCCAGCAGCATACCTCGGGACACCACCGGCTACGAGCAGTACTTC
cdr3_aa: CASSIPRDTTGYEQYF

clone_size: -
d_call: TRBD2
v_call: TRBV27
j_call: TRBJ2-7
cdr3_nt: TGTGCCAGCAGACCGTGGGCTAGCGGACCATACGAGCAGTACTTC
cdr3_aa: CASRPWASGPYEQYF

clone_size: -
d_call: -
v_call: TRBV5-1
j_call: TRBJ2-5
cdr3_nt: TGCGCCAGCAGCGAAGTTGGGAAAGGAGAGACCCAGTACTTC
cdr3_aa: CASSEVGKGETQYF

clone_size: -
d_call: -
v_call: TRBV5-5
j_call: TRBJ2-1
cdr3_nt: TGTGCCAGCAGCTTGGTCCTGAAAGAGCAGTTCTTC
cdr3_aa: CASSLVLKEQFF

clone_size: few
d_call: -
v_call: TRBV27
j_call: TRBJ2-2
cdr3_nt: TGTGCCAGCAGTTTATCCGGCGGTGCTGGGGAGCTGTTTTTT
cdr3_aa: CASSLSGGAGELFF

clone_size: -
d_call: TRBD2
v_call: TRBV2
j_call: TRBJ2-3
cdr3_nt: TGTGCCAGCAGAAGCCAGCGGGAGGCAGATACGCAGTATTTT
cdr3_aa: CASRSQREADTQYF

clone_size: -
d_call: -
v_call: TRBV4-1
j_call: TRBJ1-2
cdr3_nt: TGCGCCAGCAGCCAAGATTTTTTCGCCGGTGATAACTATGGCTACACCTTC
cdr3_aa: CASSQDFFAGDNYGYTF

clone_size: once
d_call: -
v_call: TRBV6-1
j_call: TRBJ2-7
cdr3_nt: TGTGCCAGCAGTGAACTGGGGAGCTACGAGCAGTACTTC
cdr3_aa: CASSELGSYEQYF

clone_size: -
d_call: -
v_call: TRBV7-9
j_call: TRBJ2-7
cdr3_nt: TGTGCCAGCAGCTTATGGCCGGCCTACGAGCAGTACTTC
cdr3_aa: CASSLWPAYEQYF